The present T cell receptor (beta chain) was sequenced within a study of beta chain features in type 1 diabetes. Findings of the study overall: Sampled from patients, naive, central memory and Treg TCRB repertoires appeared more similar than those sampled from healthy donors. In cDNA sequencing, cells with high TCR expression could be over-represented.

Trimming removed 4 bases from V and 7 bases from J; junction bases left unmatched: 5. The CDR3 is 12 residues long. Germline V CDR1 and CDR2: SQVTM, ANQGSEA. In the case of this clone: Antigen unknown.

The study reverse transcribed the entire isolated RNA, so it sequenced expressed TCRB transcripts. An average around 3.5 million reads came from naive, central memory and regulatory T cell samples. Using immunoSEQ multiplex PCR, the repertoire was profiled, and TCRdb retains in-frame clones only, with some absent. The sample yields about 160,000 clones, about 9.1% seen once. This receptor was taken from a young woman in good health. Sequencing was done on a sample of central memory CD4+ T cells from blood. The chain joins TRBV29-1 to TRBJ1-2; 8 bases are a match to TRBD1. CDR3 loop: CSVVAGGTGYTF. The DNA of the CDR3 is TGCAGCGTTGTGGCAGGGGGCACTGGCTACACCTTC.